This T cell receptor beta chain derives from a study of blood T cells in healthy people across ages. Findings and caveats of the study: When one million T cells were used, diversity estimates were thought to be underestimates.

Per-sample yields of isolated PBMCs were at least 6 million. PCR was performed a second time for about 7 to 12 cycles using a sample-barcoded 5' primer and a J-beta primer mix. TCRdb passed the 5' RACE reads through MiXCR, listing each CDR3 protein once. The sample records 850,000 to 1,000,000 distinct CDR3 sequences, roughly half being singletons. This clonotype was detected a few times. Its antigen is undetermined. The CDR3 has 13 residues. Trimming cost V 7 bases and J 11 bases, with 18 bases left between them. The source is an older woman in good health. The genes are TRBV12-3 or TRBV12-4 and TRBJ2-1, with D perhaps matching TRBD2 (6 bases). Sequencing input: blood. CDR3 bases: TGTGCCAGCATGGGGGGAGTGGGGCCAAAGCAGTTCTTC. Its protein is CASMGGVGPKQFF.